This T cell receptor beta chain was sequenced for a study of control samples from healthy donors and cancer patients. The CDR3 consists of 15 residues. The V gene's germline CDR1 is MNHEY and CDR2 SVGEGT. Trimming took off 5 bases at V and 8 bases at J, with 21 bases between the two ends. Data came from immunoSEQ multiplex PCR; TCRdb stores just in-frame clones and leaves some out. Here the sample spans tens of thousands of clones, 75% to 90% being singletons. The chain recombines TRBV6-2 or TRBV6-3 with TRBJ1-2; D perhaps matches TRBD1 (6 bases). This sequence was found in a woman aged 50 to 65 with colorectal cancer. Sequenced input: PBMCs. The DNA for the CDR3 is TGTGCCAGCAGTGGACAGATTTCAACTATGGCGGGCTACACCTTC. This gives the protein CASSGQISTMAGYTF.